This TCR beta chain is from a study of cytomegalovirus exposure and HLA in healthy donors. Study-level information: Membership in the Caucasian-associated ancestry cluster was found for around 81% of approximately 380 genotyped donors.

The study ran its PCR with 60 Vbeta and 13 Jbeta primers. Here immunoSEQ multiplex PCR was the method, and the copy in TCRdb shows in-frame clones only, minus some. The specimen's table records 100,000 to 150,000 clones. Whereas donors were nominally healthy upon sampling, unrecorded immune exposures were probable. Comment on this clone: Its specificity is not known.

The CDR3 is 14 amino acids. Germline loops: CDR1 SGHDT, CDR2 YYEEEE. V lost 0 bases and J lost 5, with 9 bases in between. Findings and caveats of the study: In a later analysis, TCR beta V- and J-gene trimming was associated with a missense DCLRE1C variant.

This chain uses TRBV5-6 with TRBJ2-1; tentatively, D is TRBD1 (6 bases). The receptor's source is a man between 18 and 35 years old in good health and CMV-seronegative. The specimen was PBMCs. The CDR3 bases are TGTGCCAGCAGCTTGGTCACAGGGAACAATGAGCAGTTCTTC. This encodes CASSLVTGNNEQFF.